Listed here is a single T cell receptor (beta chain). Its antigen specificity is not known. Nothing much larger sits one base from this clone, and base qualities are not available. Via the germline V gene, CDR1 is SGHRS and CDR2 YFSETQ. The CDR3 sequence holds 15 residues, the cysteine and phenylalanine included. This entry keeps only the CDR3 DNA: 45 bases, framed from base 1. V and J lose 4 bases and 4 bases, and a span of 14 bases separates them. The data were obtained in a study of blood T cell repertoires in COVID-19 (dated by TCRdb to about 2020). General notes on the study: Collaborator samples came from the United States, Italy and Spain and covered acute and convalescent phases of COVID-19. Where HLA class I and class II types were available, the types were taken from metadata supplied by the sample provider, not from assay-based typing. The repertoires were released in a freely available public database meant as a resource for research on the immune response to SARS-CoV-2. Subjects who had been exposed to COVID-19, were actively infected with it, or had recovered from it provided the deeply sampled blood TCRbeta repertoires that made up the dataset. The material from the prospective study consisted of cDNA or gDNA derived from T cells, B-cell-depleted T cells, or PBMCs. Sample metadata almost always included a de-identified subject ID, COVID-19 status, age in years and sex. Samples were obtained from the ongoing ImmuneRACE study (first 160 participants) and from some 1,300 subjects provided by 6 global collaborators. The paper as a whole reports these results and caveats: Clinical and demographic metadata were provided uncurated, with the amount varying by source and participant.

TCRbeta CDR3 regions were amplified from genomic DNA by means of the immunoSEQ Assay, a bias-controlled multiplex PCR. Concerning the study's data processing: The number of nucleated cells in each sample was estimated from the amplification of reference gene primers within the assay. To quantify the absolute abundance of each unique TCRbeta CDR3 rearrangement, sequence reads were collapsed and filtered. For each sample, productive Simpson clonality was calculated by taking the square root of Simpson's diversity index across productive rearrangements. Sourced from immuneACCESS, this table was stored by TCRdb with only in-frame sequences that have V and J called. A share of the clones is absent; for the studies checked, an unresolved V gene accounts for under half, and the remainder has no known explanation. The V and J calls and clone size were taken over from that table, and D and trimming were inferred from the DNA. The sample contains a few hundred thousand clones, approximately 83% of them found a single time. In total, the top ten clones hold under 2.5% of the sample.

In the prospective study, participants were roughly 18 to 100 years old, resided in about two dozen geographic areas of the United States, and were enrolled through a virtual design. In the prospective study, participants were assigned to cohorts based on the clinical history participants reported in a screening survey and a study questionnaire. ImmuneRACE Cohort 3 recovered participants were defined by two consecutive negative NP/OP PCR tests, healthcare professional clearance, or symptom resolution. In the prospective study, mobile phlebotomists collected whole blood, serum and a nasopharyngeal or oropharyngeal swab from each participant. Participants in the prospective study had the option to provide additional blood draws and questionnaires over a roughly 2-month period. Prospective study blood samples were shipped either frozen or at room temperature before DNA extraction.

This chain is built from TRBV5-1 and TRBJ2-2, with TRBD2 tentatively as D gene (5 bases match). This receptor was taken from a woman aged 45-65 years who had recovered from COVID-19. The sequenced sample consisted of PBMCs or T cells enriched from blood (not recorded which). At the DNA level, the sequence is TGCGCCAGCAGCGAGGACTCGACTGGCACCGGGGAGCTGTTTTTT. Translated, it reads CASSEDSTGTGELFF.